A selection of T cell receptor beta chains follows, all from one sample in a study of cytomegalovirus exposure and HLA in healthy donors. The table came from immunoSEQ multiplex PCR; TCRdb's copy has only in-frame clones and leaves some out. Here the sample spans 60,000 to 80,000 clones, around 94% being singletons. The sample was PBMCs. These receptors originate from a woman aged 18 to 35 in good health and CMV-seropositive. Both conserved end residues are part of each CDR3. D genes are given only for firm matches. Size tells how often a clone was seen (once, few, many) or the class of an expanded clone, and some rows leave it out.

DNA | CDR3 | size | D | J | V
TGTGCCAGTAGTTTTGGGCAGGGGGCCGGGGAGCTGTTTTTT | CASSFGQGAGELFF | once | TRBD1 | TRBJ2-2 | TRBV19
TGCGCCAGCAGCTTTCACGACAGGGTGAACACCGGGGAGCTGTTTTTT | CASSFHDRVNTGELFF | - | TRBD1 | TRBJ2-2 | TRBV5-1
TGTGCCAGCAGCTTTACCGGGACAGGGGGCACCGGGGAGCTGTTTTTT | CASSFTGTGGTGELFF | - | TRBD1 | TRBJ2-2 | TRBV28
TGTGCCAGCAGAAGGACAGGGTCTCGGACAGATACGCAGTATTTT | CASRRTGSRTDTQYF | - | TRBD1 | TRBJ2-3 | TRBV2
TGTGCCAGCAGCCCAGGACAGGTTAGTCAGCCCCAGCATTTT | CASSPGQVSQPQHF | - | TRBD1 | TRBJ1-5 | TRBV13
TGTGCCAGCAGCTCAAGGACTAGCGGGACCCAAGATACGCAGTATTTT | CASSSRTSGTQDTQYF | - | TRBD2 | TRBJ2-3 | TRBV7-9
TGTGCCAGCAGTGATGAGGCTACCTACAATGAGCAGTTCTTC | CASSDEATYNEQFF | - | - | TRBJ2-1 | TRBV2
TGTGCCAGCAGTTCGCCCCATCCAGGGGCAACTAATGAAAAACTGTTTTTT | CASSSPHPGATNEKLFF | - | - | TRBJ1-4 | TRBV28
TGTGCCAGCAGCCAAGAAGGGTCAGGGGAGGGGTACAATGAGCAGTTCTTC | CASSQEGSGEGYNEQFF | few | - | TRBJ2-1 | TRBV14
TGCGCCAGCAGCCAAGACGGGGGTGGCTACGAGCAGTACTTC | CASSQDGGGYEQYF | - | - | TRBJ2-7 | TRBV4-3
TGTGCCAGCGGAGGGAACAATGAGCAGTTCTTC | CASGGNNEQFF | - | - | TRBJ2-1 | TRBV6-1
TGTGCCACCGAGGGACTAGGACTGGGACAGGGGGCTAGGAATGAGCAGTTCTTC | CATEGLGLGQGARNEQFF | once | TRBD1 | TRBJ2-1 | TRBV15
TGTGCCACCAGCGTAAGGGGGACAGGTAAAGAGACCCAGTACTTC | CATSVRGTGKETQYF | - | TRBD1 | TRBJ2-5 | TRBV15
TGCGCCAGCAGGGGACCAGGGGCTCGCTATGGCTACACCTTC | CASRGPGARYGYTF | - | - | TRBJ1-2 | TRBV4-1
TGTGCCAGCAGCTCCCCGTCGAACACTGAAGCTTTCTTT | CASSSPSNTEAFF | once | - | TRBJ1-1 | TRBV11-2
TGTGCTAGCAGCTTCAGACTAGACGATTCCGATGAGCAGTTCTTC | CASSFRLDDSDEQFF | - | - | TRBJ2-1 | TRBV7-7
TGTGCCTGGGCTAATCGGGCCGGGGAGCTGTTTTTT | CAWANRAGELFF | - | - | TRBJ2-2 | TRBV30
TGTGCCAGCAGTGAAGGGACAGGGACCGAGCAGTACTTC | CASSEGTGTEQYF | once | TRBD1 | TRBJ2-7 | TRBV6-1
TGTGCCAGCAACGAAGAGAGGCAGCCCAATCAGCCCCAGCATTTT | CASNEERQPNQPQHF | - | - | TRBJ1-5 | TRBV6-1
TGTGCCAGCAGGTCAGGACTAAGGGATGAGCAGTTCTTC | CASRSGLRDEQFF | - | - | TRBJ2-1 | TRBV5-4
TGTGCCAGCAGTTTAGCCCGACAGGGGGTTGGCAATCAGCCCCAGCATTTT | CASSLARQGVGNQPQHF | - | TRBD1 | TRBJ1-5 | TRBV28
TGTGCCATCAGTGACCCCCCCTGGGCCAGTTCAAGCGAGCAGTACTTC | CAISDPPWASSSEQYF | - | - | TRBJ2-7 | TRBV10-3
TGTGCCAGAAGCTACCGGGACAGAGGATACACCTTC | CARSYRDRGYTF | once | TRBD1 | TRBJ1-2 | TRBV5-3
TGTGCCAGCAGCTTACTCGGGAGAACAGATACGCAGTATTTT | CASSLLGRTDTQYF | - | - | TRBJ2-3 | TRBV11-3
TGCGCCAGCAGCCGCGGGTCGAATCAGCCCCAGCATTTT | CASSRGSNQPQHF | - | - | TRBJ1-5 | TRBV4-1
TGCGCCAGCAGCTTGGCAGGGGTTGATACTGAAGCTTTCTTT | CASSLAGVDTEAFF | once | - | TRBJ1-1 | TRBV5-1
TGCGCCAGCAGTCCGCAGGGGGCGAGCTCCTACAATGAGCAGTTCTTC | CASSPQGASSYNEQFF | - | TRBD1 | TRBJ2-1 | TRBV5-1
TGTGCCAGCAGCCGCGACAGGGGAGAAGAGACCCAGTACTTC | CASSRDRGEETQYF | - | TRBD1 | TRBJ2-5 | TRBV11-3
TGTGCCAGTAGTCTGAGCGGGGTGAGCTCCTACGAGCAGTACTTC | CASSLSGVSSYEQYF | - | TRBD2 | TRBJ2-7 | TRBV19
TGTGCCAGTAGTTCCCCAGCTAATGAAAAACTGTTTTTT | CASSSPANEKLFF | - | - | TRBJ1-4 | TRBV19
TGTGCCAGCAGCCCCACTACCGGGACAGGAAATTCACCCCTCCACTTT | CASSPTTGTGNSPLHF | - | TRBD1 | TRBJ1-6 | TRBV11-2
TGTGCCAGCACGGGTAGCAATCAGCCCCAGCATTTT | CASTGSNQPQHF | once | - | TRBJ1-5 | TRBV28
TGTGCCAGCAGTCGTACTGGACAGGACTATGGCTACACCTTC | CASSRTGQDYGYTF | - | TRBD1 | TRBJ1-2 | TRBV6-5
TGTGCCTGGAGGCGGGGTGGGGGCAATCAGCCCCAGCATTTT | CAWRRGGGNQPQHF | - | - | TRBJ1-5 | TRBV30
TGTGCCAGCAGCCGTCTAACCGGGACAGACGTCCATTCACCCCTCCACTTT | CASSRLTGTDVHSPLHF | - | TRBD1 | TRBJ1-6 | TRBV7-2
TGTGCTAGTGGTTTGCCAGGGACAGGGCACGATGAGCAGTTCTTC | CASGLPGTGHDEQFF | - | TRBD1 | TRBJ2-1 | TRBV12-5
TGTGCCAGCAGCTTTGATGGAGGCTATGGCTACACCTTC | CASSFDGGYGYTF | - | - | TRBJ1-2 | TRBV11-3
TGTGCCAGCAGCTTAACAGAGTTCTACAATGAGCAGTTCTTC | CASSLTEFYNEQFF | - | - | TRBJ2-1 | TRBV11-2
TGTGCCAGCAGCGACACAGGGCTGGAGACCCAGTACTTC | CASSDTGLETQYF | - | - | TRBJ2-5 | TRBV6-1
TGTGCCAGCAGCTCCTTAGCGGGGAACACCGGGGAGCTGTTTTTT | CASSSLAGNTGELFF | - | TRBD2 | TRBJ2-2 | TRBV5-4
TGTGCCAGCAGCTTAGAAGGAGCGGGACACTACGAGCAGTACTTC | CASSLEGAGHYEQYF | - | - | TRBJ2-7 | TRBV7-2